The T cell receptor (beta chain) described here comes from a study of T-cell reconstitution after alpha-beta-depleted transplantation in children (dated by TCRdb to 2015 to 2016). With regard to the full study: The study quantitatively tracked T-cell immune reconstitution after TCRalphabeta/CD19-depleted allogeneic hematopoietic cell transplantation in children using TCR repertoire profiling.

Library creation used PCR. Sequencing was carried out with an Illumina HiSeq 2500. To normalize quantification of the TCRbeta repertoire, the TCR libraries were built with molecular barcoding that relied on unique molecular identifiers. TCRdb trimmed public reads at Q25 via fastp, called clones via MiXCR and kept in-frame beta chains. Rows with one shared CDR3 protein collapse into an entry with the most common genes and DNA. Present in this sample are hundreds of thousands of distinct CDR3 sequences, about 9.5% of which were seen just once. The ten top clones hold about 6% of the sample. Concerning this clonotype: The antigen it recognizes is unknown. No much larger clonotype is one base removed from it; base qualities were not supplied.

V was cut back by 4 bases and J by 5 bases, leaving a gap of 8 bases between them. The CDR3 goes from the cysteine to the phenylalanine over 12 residues. The CDR3 DNA has 36 bases and is translated from base 1. CDR1 and CDR2 are read off the germline V gene (reference sequence) as SEHNR and FQNEAQ. The sequencing used PBMCs from the stem cell graft donor, collected from the stem cell graft. The TCR sequence derives from a human donor who donated a stem cell graft to a child with acute lymphoblastic leukemia. The chain joins TRBV7-9 to TRBJ1-2; no confident D gene assignment can be made. Here the CDR3 is given as CASSSDAYGYTF. The DNA is as follows: TGTGCCAGCAGCTCGGACGCATATGGCTACACCTTC.